These 12 T cell receptor beta chains originate from one sample sequenced in a study of blood T cell repertoires in COVID-19. Repertoires were generated with immunoSEQ multiplex PCR, while TCRdb's copy carries only in-frame clones and drops some. The sample shows about 150,000 clones, 86% of them seen only once. The sample consisted of peripheral blood. The origin of the receptors is a man aged 65 to 79 with acute or convalescent COVID-19.

J is TRBJ2-3 and V is TRBV6-5, with a tentative D call TRBD1 (6 bases). Trimming pared 3 bases from V and 1 base from J, leaving 11 bases between. Per germline, CDR1 MNHEY and CDR2 SVGAGI. CDR3 size: 15 residues. CDR3 in amino acids: CASSYSRTGTDTQYF. CDR3 nucleotide sequence: TGTGCCAGCAGTTATTCACGGACAGGCACAGATACGCAGTATTTT.

The J gene is TRBJ2-2, the V gene TRBV11-2; 8 nucleotides match TRBD2. This CDR3 has 16 amino acids. Germline V gene lookup returns CDR1 SGHAT and CDR2 FQNNGV. The ends lost 1 base at V and 5 bases at J; junction bases unmatched: 6. This chain's CDR3 is CASSLVSGGGTGELFF. CDR3 coding DNA: TGTGCCAGCAGCTTAGTGAGCGGGGGAGGGACCGGGGAGCTGTTTTTT. The full variable domain, completed using reference TRBV11-2 and TRBJ2-2, is EAGVAQSPRYKIIEKRQSVAFWCNPISGHATLYWYQQILGQGPKLLIQFQNNGVVDDSQLPKDRFSAERLKGVDSTLKIQPAKLEDSAVYLCASSLVSGGGTGELFFGEGSRLTVL.

This chain uses TRBV7-3 with TRBJ1-1; D is undetermined. This CDR3 is 14 amino acids long. The germline V gene encodes CDR1 SGHTA and CDR2 FQGTGA. The V and J ends lost 3 bases and 2 bases respectively, with 10 bases between them. In DNA, the CDR3 is TGTGCCAGCAGCTTTATCGGCGGAAACACTGAAGCTTTCTTT. It translates to CASSFIGGNTEAFF.

This chain joins TRBV3-1 (or the pseudogene TRBV3-2) and TRBJ2-7, with TRBD2 matching 10 bases. CDR3 length equals 16 residues. V lost 1 base, J lost 5 bases, and 8 bases stayed unmatched. The germline gives CDR1 LGHDT, CDR2 YNNKEL (reference sequence). The CDR3 sequence: CASSQGAGGPLDEQYF. The CDR3, as DNA: TGTGCCAGCAGCCAAGGAGCGGGAGGGCCGTTAGACGAGCAGTACTTC.

The chain has TRBV4-1 and TRBJ1-1; TRBD1 aligns across 7 bases. The CDR3 is 16 amino acids. The V gene's germline CDR1 is MGHRA and CDR2 YSYEKL. The junction had 6 bases not matched to a gene; V was cut back by 2 bases and J by 0 bases. The chain's CDR3 is CASSQPYGTVNTEAFF. CDR3 nucleotides: TGCGCCAGCAGCCAACCCTATGGGACAGTGAACACTGAAGCTTTCTTT.

V gene TRBV28 combines with J gene TRBJ1-2; D is unclear. The CDR3 length is 14 residues. Looked up from germline, CDR1 is MDHEN and CDR2 is SYDVKM. V lost 3 bases and J 3 bases, leaving 11 bases between the germline ends. DNA for the CDR3: TGTGCCAGCAGTTTTAGAGGGCCGGACTATGGCTACACCTTC. This codes for CASSFRGPDYGYTF.

The chain couples TRBV28 to TRBJ2-1; TRBD2 agrees at 8 bases. Germline assignment: CDR1 MDHEN and CDR2 SYDVKM. The length of the CDR3 is 16 residues. The junction had 7 bases not matched to a gene; V was cut back by 4 bases and J by 2 bases. The CDR3 region is CASSSNSGEAYNEQFF. The CDR3 coding sequence is TGTGCCAGCAGTTCAAATAGCGGGGAGGCCTACAATGAGCAGTTCTTC.

In its sample, this clone was seen once. The chain is built from TRBV5-1 and TRBJ2-5; tentatively, D is TRBD1 (6 bases). Germline V gene sequence: CDR1 SGHRS, CDR2 YFSETQ. This CDR3 comprises 15 residues. With 4 bases removed from V and 1 base from J, the gap between germline ends came to 14 bases. CDR3 nucleotide sequence: TGCGCCAGCAGCGGGGGACCGACAGGCCAAGAGACCCAGTACTTC. Translating it yields CASSGGPTGQETQYF.

A note on this clone: This specimen includes other DNA sequences encoding the same CDR3. CDR3 in DNA: TGTGCCAGCAGCGTAGGACTAGCGGTGAACACCGGGGAGCTGTTTTTT. Translated: CASSVGLAVNTGELFF. The V and J genes are TRBV9 and TRBJ2-2, with 9 bases identical to TRBD2. The CDR3 is 16 amino acids. J was trimmed by 1 base and V by 0 bases; bases with no gene match: 1. The germline gives CDR1 SGDLS, CDR2 YYNGEE.

This clone was found once. At the DNA level, this CDR3 is encoded by other sequences in the same sample as well. The gene calls are TRBV24-1 and TRBJ2-3, with 14 bases lining up with TRBD2. V was pared by 3 bases and J by 4 bases, with 2 bases of the junction left unmatched. CDR1 is KGHDR, CDR2 SFDVKD, per germline. The CDR3 has 16 amino acids. The chain's CDR3 is CATSDRLAGGADTQYF. The CDR3 DNA reads TGTGCCACCAGTGATCGACTAGCGGGAGGGGCAGATACGCAGTATTTT.

The rearrangement joins TRBV5-4 to TRBJ1-1, with D perhaps matching TRBD1 (6 bases). This CDR3 has 13 amino acids. V was clipped by 0 bases and J by 3 bases, with 6 bases between them. The germline V gene has CDR1 SGHNT and CDR2 YYREEE (reference sequence). CDR3 loop: CASSLAGDTEAFF. CDR3 DNA: TGTGCCAGCAGCTTGGCAGGGGACACTGAAGCTTTCTTT. Full variable domain (missing parts from reference TRBV5-4 and TRBJ1-1): ETGVTQSPTHLIKTRGQQVTLRCSSQSGHNTVSWYQQALGQGPQFIFQYYREEENGRGNFPPRFSGLQFPNYSSELNVNALELDDSALYLCASSLAGDTEAFFGQGTRLTVV.

This chain uses TRBV7-9 with TRBJ2-5; 7 nucleotides agree with TRBD1. Trimming cost V 6 bases and J 3 bases; bases outside gene matches: 10. This CDR3 is built from 15 residues. Germline V lookup: CDR1 SEHNR, CDR2 FQNEAQ (reference sequence). CDR3 in DNA: TGTGCCAGCAGTCACTCGACAGGGTTAAAAGAGACCCAGTACTTC. Encoded protein: CASSHSTGLKETQYF.